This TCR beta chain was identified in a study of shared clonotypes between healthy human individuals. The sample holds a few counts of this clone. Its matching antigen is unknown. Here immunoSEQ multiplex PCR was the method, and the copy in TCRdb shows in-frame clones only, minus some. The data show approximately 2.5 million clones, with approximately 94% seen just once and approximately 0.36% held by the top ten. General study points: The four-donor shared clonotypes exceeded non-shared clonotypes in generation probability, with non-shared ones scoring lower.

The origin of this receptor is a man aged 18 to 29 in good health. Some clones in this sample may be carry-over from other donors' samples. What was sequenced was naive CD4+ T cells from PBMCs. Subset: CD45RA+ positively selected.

CDR3 bases: TGTGCCAGCAGCTCCGTCGGGGCTACCTCCTACAATGAGCAGTTCTTC. Encoded protein: CASSSVGATSYNEQFF. The chain uses TRBV7-3 and TRBJ2-1, with D possibly called TRBD1 or TRBD2 (5 bases each). The germline V and J ends were trimmed by 4 bases and 0 bases, with 13 bases remaining between them. This CDR3 is built from 16 residues. From germline, CDR1 is SGHTA and CDR2 FQGTGA.